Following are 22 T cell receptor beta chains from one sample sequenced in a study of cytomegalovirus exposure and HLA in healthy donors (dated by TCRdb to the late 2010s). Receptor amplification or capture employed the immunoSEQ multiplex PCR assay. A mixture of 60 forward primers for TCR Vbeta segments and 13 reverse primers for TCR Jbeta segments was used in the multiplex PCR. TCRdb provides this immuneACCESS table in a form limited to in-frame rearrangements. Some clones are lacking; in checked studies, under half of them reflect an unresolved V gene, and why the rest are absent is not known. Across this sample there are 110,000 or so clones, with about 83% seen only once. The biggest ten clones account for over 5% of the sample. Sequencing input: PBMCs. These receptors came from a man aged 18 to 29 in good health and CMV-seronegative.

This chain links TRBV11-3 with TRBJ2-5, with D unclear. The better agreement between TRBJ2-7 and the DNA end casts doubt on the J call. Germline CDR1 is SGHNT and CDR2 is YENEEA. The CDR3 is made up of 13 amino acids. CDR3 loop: CASSLDPPYEQYF. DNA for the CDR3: TGTGCCAGCAGCTTAGATCCCCCCTACGAGCAGTACTTC.

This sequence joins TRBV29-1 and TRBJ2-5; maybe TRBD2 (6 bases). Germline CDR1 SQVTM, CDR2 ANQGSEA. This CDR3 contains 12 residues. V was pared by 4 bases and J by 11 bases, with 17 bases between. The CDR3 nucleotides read TGCAGCGTTGGGGTCGGTGATCGGGAGCAGTACTTC. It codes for CSVGVGDREQYF.

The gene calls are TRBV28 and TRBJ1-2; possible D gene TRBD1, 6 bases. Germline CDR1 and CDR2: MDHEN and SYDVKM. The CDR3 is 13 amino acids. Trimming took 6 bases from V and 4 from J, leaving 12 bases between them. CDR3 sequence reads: CASSATGPYGYTF. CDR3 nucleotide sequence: TGTGCCAGCAGCGCAACAGGGCCCTATGGCTACACCTTC.

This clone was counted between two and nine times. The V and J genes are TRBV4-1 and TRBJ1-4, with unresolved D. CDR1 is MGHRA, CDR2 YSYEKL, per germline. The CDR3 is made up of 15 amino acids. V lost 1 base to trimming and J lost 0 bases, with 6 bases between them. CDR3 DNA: TGCGCCAGCAGCCAAGTGATAGCAACTAATGAAAAACTGTTTTTT. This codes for CASSQVIATNEKLFF.

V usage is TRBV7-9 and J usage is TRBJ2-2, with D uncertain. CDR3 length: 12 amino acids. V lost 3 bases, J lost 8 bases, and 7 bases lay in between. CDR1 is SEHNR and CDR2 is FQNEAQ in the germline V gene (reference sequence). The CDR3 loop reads CASSFQFGELFF. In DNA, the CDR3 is TGTGCCAGCAGCTTCCAGTTTGGGGAGCTGTTTTTT.

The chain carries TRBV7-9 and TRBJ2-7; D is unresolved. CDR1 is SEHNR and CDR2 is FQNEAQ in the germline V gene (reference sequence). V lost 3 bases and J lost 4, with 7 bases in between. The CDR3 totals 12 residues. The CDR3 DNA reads TGTGCCAGCAGCTTTCTTTTGTACGAGCAGTACTTC. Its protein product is CASSFLLYEQYF.

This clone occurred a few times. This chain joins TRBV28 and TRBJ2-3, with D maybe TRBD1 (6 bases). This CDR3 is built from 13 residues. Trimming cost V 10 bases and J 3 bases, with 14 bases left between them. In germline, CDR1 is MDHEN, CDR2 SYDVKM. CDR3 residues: CAISRDTTDTQYF. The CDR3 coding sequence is TGTGCCATTTCCCGGGACACAACAGATACGCAGTATTTT.

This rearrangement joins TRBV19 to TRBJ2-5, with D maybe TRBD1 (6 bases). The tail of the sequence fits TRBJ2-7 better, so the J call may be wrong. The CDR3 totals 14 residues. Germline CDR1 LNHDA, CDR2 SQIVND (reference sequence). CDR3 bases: TGTGCCACCAAGGCGGGTCCAGGGGACCACGAGCAGTACTTC. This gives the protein CATKAGPGDHEQYF.

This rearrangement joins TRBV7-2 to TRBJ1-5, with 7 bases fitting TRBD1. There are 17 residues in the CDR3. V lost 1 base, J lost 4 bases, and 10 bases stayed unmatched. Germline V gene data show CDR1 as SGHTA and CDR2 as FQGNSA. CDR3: CASSLGYEGAGNQPQHF. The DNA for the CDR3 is TGTGCCAGCAGCTTAGGATATGAGGGGGCAGGAAATCAGCCCCAGCATTTT.

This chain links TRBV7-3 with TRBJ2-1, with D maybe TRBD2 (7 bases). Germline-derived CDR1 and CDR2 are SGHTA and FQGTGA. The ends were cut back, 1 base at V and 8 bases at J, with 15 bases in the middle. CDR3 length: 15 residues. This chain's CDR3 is CASSLSGIGGDEQFF. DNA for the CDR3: TGTGCCAGCAGCTTAAGCGGGATAGGGGGGGATGAGCAGTTCTTC.

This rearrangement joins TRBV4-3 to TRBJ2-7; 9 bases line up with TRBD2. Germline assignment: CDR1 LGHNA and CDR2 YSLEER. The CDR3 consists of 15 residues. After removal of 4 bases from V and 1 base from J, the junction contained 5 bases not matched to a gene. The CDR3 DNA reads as TGCGCCAGCAGCCTACAGACTAGCGGTTCCTACGAGCAGTACTTC. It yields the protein CASSLQTSGSYEQYF.

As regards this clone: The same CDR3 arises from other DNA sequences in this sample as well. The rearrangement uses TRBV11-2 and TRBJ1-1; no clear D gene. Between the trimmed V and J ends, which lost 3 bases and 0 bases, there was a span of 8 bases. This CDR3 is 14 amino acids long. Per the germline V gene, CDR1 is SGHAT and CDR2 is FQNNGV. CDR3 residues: CASSFRGMNTEAFF. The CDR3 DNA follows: TGTGCCAGCAGCTTTCGGGGTATGAACACTGAAGCTTTCTTT.

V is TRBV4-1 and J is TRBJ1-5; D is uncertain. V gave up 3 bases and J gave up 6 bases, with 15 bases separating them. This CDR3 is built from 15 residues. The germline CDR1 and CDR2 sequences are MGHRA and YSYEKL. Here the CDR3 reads CASSQGGEGLQPQHF. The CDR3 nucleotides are TGCGCCAGCAGCCAGGGCGGGGAAGGCCTTCAGCCCCAGCATTTT.

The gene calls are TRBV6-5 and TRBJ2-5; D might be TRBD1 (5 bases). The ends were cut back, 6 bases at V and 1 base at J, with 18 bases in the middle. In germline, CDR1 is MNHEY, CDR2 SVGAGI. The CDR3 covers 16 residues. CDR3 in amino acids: CASRYLWQGPQETQYF. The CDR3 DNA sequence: TGTGCCAGCAGATACCTGTGGCAGGGTCCCCAAGAGACCCAGTACTTC.

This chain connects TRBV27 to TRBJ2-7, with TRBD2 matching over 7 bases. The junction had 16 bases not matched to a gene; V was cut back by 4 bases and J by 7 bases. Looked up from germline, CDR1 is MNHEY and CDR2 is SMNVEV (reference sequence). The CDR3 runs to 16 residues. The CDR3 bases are TGTGCCAGCAGTTCCTCCCAAACGGGAGGTCTTGAGGAGCAGTACTTC. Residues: CASSSSQTGGLEEQYF.

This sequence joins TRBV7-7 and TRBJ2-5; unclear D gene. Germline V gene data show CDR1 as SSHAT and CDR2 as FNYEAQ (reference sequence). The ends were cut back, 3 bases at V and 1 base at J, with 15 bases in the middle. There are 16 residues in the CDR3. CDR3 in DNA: TGTGCCAGCAGCTTCGGTCACTCCCCGCTCCAAGAGACCCAGTACTTC. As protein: CASSFGHSPLQETQYF.

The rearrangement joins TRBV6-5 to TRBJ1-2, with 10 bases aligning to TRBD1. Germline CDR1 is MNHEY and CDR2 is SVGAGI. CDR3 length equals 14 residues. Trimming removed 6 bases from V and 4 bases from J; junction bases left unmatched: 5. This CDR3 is CASRSGQGGYGYTF. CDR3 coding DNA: TGTGCCAGCAGATCCGGACAGGGGGGCTATGGCTACACCTTC.

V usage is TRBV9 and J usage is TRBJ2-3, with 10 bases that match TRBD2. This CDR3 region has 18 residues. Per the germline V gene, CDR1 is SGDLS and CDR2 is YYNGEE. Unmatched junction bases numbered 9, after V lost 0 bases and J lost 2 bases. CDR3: CASSVGLAGGVFTDTQYF. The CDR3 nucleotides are TGTGCCAGCAGCGTAGGGTTAGCGGGAGGAGTATTCACAGATACGCAGTATTTT.

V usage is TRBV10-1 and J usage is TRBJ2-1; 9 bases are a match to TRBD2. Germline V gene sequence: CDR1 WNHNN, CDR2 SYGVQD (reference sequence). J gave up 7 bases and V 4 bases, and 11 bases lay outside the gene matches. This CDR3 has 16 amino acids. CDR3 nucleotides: TGCGCCAGCAGTGGATTTAGCGGGAGCTGGGGGAATGAGCAGTTCTTC. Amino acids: CASSGFSGSWGNEQFF.

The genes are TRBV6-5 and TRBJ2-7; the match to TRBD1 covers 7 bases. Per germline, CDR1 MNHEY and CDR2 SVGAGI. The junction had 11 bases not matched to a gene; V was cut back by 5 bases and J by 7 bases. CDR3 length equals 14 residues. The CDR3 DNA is TGTGCCAGCAGTCCGGGACAGATAACGGGGGAGCAGTACTTC. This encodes CASSPGQITGEQYF.

This chain's CDR3 is CASRHAQAGVGNQPQHF. Written as DNA, the CDR3 is TGCGCCAGCAGACATGCCCAGGCAGGGGTCGGCAATCAGCCCCAGCATTTT. This sequence joins TRBV10-1 and TRBJ1-5; TRBD1 is a possible D gene (6 bases). The CDR3 spans 17 residues. Deletions cut 6 bases from V and 2 bases from J, with 20 bases between. Germline CDR1 is WNHNN and CDR2 is SYGVQD (reference sequence).

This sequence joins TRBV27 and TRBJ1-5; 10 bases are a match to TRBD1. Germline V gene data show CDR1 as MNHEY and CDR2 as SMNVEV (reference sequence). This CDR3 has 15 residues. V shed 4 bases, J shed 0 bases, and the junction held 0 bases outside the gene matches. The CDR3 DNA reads TGTGCCAGCAGTTGGGACAGGGGTAGCAATCAGCCCCAGCATTTT. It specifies CASSWDRGSNQPQHF.